Below, one TCR beta chain is given with its context. Germline lookup yields CDR1 LNHDA and CDR2 SQIVND (reference sequence). V lost 4 bases, J lost 3 bases, and 2 bases stayed unmatched. The length of the CDR3 is 14 residues. The method was immunoSEQ multiplex PCR; TCRdb's version includes in-frame clones alone and lacks a portion of them. The sample holds over 200,000 clones, 90% seen once. This specimen belongs to a study of blood T cell repertoires in COVID-19. Study background: Samples came from the United States, Italy and Spain, spanning acute and convalescent COVID-19.

This receptor was identified in a man younger than 45 with COVID-19, enrolled during active disease. Material: peripheral blood. The chain is built from TRBV19 and TRBJ2-1; TRBD1 matches at 8 bases. DNA for the CDR3: TGTGCCAGTAGTACAGGGGGCTTCTACAATGAGCAGTTCTTC. Translating gives CASSTGGFYNEQFF.